This T cell receptor beta chain was sequenced in a study of blood T cells in healthy people across ages. General study results and limits: The authors considered diversity estimates from one million T cells to be underestimates.

This clonotype occurred a few times. Its antigen is unknown. CDR1 and CDR2 (germline): SGHTA, FQGNSA. Trimming took off 5 bases at V and 7 bases at J, with 15 bases between the two ends. The CDR3 sequence is 13 residues long. Combining a sample-barcoded 5' primer with a J-beta primer mix, a second PCR ran for roughly 7 to 12 cycles. One entry per CDR3 protein, called by TCRdb with MiXCR from the 5' RACE reads. The sample holds under 1,100,000 distinct CDR3 sequences, about 25% seen once. Drawn from each donor were around 9.1 milliliters of peripheral blood. The same specimen was also included in a second study, on T cells of mothers and their children. From that study: Study donors consisted of a few healthy Caucasian mothers and their six children. Mothers and children who were related shared slightly more overlap than unrelated pairs, but not significantly more.

The clonotype originates from a girl aged 2 to 9 in good health. Sequenced sample: blood. The chain carries TRBV7-2 and TRBJ2-7, with D uncertain. The CDR3: CASSEHGLGEQYF. The CDR3, as DNA: TGTGCCAGCAGCGAGCACGGATTGGGGGAGCAGTACTTC. The full variable domain, rest sourced from reference TRBV7-2 and TRBJ2-7, is GAGVSQSPSNKVTEKGKDVELRCDPISGHTALYWYRQSLGQGLEFLIYFQGNSAPDKSGLPSDRFSAERTGGSVSTLTIQRTQQEDSAVYLCASSEHGLGEQYFGPGTRLTVT.